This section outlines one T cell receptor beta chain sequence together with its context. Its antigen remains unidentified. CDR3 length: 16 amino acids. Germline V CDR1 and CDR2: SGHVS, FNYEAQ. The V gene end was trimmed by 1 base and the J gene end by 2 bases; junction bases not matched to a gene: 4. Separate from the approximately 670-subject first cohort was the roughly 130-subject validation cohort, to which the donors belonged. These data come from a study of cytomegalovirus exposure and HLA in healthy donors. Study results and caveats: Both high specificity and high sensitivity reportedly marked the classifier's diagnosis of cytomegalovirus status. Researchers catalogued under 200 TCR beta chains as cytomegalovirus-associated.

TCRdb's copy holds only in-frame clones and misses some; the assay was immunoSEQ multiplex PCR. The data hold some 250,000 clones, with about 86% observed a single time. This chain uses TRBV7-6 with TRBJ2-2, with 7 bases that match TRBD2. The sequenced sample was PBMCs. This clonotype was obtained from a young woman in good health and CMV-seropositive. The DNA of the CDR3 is TGTGCCAGCAGCTTAGTGGGAGGGTCTAACACCGGGGAGCTGTTTTTT. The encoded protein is CASSLVGGSNTGELFF.